This TCR beta chain stems from a study of T cells in narcolepsy. Study background: Patients with NT1 or NT2 and healthy control donors were enrolled.

Study-wide points: Same-patient CSF and blood CD4+ T cell clonotypes included HCRT-specific and TRIB2-specific autoreactive ones. In some patient and control memory CD4+ samples, autoreactive clones were absent.

The CDR3 sequence is 18 residues long. CDR1 is MGHRA, CDR2 YSYEKL, per germline. On this clone: The antigen remains unidentified. The junction departs from germline at one end; a sequencing error may be responsible. Different DNA sequences within this sample yield the same CDR3.

Assay used: immunoSEQ multiplex PCR; TCRdb lists only in-frame clones, some missing. The table has over 25,000 clones, approximately 78% seen once; the top ten hold roughly 3.2%. Source material: CD45RA- memory CD4+ T cells from PBMCs. The source of this sequence is a human donor with narcolepsy. The genes are TRBV4-1 and TRBJ2-1; either TRBD1 or TRBD2 may supply D (6 bases each). The CDR3 DNA is TGCGCCAGTAGCCGGGGGTCCGCGTCGGCGTGGGGGCCAGGTGAGCAGTTCTTC. Translated, it gives CASSRGSASAWGPGEQFF.